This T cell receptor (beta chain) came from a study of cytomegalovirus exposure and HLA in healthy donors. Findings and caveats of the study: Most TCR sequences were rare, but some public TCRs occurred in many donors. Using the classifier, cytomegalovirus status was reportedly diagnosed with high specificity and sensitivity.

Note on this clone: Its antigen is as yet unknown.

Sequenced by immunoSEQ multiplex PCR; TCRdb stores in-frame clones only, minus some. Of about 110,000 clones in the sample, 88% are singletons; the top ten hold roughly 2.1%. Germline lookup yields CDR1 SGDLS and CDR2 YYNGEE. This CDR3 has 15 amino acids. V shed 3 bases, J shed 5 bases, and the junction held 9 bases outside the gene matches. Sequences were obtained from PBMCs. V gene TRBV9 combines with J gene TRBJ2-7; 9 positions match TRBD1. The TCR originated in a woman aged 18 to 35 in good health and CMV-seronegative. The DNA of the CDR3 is TGTGCCAGCAGCGCCCAGCCAGGACAGGGGAACGAGCAGTACTTC. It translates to CASSAQPGQGNEQYF.